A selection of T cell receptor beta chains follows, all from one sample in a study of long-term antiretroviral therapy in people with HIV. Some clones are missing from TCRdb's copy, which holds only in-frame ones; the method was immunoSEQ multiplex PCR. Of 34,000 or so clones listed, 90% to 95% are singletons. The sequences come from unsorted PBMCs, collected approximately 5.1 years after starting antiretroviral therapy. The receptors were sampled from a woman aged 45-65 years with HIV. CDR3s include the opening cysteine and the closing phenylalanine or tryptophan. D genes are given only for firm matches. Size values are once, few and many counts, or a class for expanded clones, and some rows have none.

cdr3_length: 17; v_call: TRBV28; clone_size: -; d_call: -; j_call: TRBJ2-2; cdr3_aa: CASSLPARVRSVGELFF; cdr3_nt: TGTGCCAGCAGTTTGCCGGCGAGGGTCCGGTCGGTCGGGGAGCTGTTTTTT
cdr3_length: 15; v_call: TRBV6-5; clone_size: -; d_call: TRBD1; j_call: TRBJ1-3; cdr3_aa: CASSYRGTGGNTIYF; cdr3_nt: TGTGCCAGCAGTTACCGAGGGACAGGGGGAAACACCATATATTTT
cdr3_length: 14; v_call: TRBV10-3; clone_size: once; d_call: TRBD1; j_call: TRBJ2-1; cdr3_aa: CAIGRDRLGNEQFF; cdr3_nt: TGTGCCATCGGCCGGGACAGGTTGGGGAATGAGCAGTTCTTC
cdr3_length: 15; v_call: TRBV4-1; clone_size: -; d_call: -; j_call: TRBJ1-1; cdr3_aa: CASSPPRAGNTEAFF; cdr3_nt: TGCGCCAGCAGCCCTCCAAGGGCGGGGAACACTGAAGCTTTCTTT
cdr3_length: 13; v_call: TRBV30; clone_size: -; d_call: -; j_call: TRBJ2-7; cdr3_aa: CARGGRAISEQYF; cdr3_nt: TGTGCCCGGGGAGGCAGGGCTATTTCCGAGCAGTACTTC
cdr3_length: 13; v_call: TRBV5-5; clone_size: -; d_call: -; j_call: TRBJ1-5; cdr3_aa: CASSFEVVQPQHF; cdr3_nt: TGTGCCAGCAGCTTCGAGGTAGTGCAGCCCCAGCATTTT
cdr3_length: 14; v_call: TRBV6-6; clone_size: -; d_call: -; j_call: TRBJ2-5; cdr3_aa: CASSYGLVTETQYF; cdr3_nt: TGTGCCAGCAGTTACGGCCTGGTCACTGAGACCCAGTACTTC
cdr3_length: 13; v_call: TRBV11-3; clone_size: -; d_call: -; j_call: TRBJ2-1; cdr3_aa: CASAVALYNEQFF; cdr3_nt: TGTGCCAGCGCGGTAGCCCTCTACAATGAGCAGTTCTTC
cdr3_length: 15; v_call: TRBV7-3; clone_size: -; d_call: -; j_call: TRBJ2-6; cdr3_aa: CASSPSGSGANVLTF; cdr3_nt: TGTGCCAGCAGCCCCTCAGGGTCCGGGGCCAACGTCCTGACTTTC
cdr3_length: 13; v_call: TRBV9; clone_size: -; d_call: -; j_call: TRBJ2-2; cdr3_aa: CASSPPGHGELFF; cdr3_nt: TGTGCCAGCAGCCCCCCGGGGCACGGGGAGCTGTTTTTT
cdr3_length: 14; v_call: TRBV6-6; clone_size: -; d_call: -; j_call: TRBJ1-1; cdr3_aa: CASSTPITNTEAFF; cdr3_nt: TGTGCCAGCAGTACCCCCATAACGAACACTGAAGCTTTCTTT
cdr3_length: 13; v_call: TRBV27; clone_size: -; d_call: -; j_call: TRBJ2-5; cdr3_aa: CASSFGGWGTQYF; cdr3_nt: TGTGCCAGCAGTTTTGGAGGGTGGGGGACCCAGTACTTC
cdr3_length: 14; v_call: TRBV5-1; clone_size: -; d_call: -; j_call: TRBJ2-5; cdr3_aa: CASSLGVFEETQYF; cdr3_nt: TGCGCCAGCAGCTTGGGGGTGTTTGAAGAGACCCAGTACTTC
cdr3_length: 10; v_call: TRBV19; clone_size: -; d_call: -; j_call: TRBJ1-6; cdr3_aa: CASGDSPLHF; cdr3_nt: TGTGCCAGCGGAGATTCACCCCTCCACTTT
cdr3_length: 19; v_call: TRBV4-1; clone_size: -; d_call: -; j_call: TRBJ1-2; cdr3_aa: CASSQVPHFHATVQAGYTF; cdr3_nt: TGCGCCAGCAGCCAAGTCCCCCATTTTCACGCGACAGTACAAGCCGGCTACACCTTC
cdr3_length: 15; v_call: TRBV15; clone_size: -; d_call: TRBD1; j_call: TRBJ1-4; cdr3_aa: CATSRETGTNEKLFF; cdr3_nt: TGTGCCACCAGCAGAGAGACAGGGACCAATGAAAAACTGTTTTTT
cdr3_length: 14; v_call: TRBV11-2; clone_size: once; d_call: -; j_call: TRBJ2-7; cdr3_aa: CASSFSGGAGEQYF; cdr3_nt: TGTGCCAGCAGCTTTTCAGGGGGGGCGGGCGAGCAGTACTTC
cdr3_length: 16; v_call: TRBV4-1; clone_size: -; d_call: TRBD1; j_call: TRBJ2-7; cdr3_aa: CASSQRRTGILHEQYF; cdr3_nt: TGCGCCAGCAGCCAGAGAAGGACAGGGATACTCCACGAGCAGTACTTC
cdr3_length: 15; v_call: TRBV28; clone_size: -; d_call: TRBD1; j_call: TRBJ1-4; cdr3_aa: CASTHDRVSNEKLFF; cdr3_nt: TGTGCCAGCACTCATGACAGGGTGTCTAATGAAAAACTGTTTTTT
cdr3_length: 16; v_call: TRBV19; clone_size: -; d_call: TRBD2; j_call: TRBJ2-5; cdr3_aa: CASRGTSGGIQETQYF; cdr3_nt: TGTGCCAGTAGGGGAACTAGCGGGGGGATCCAAGAGACCCAGTACTTC
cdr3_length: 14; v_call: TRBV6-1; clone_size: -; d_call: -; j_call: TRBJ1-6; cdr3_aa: CASRGTDYNSPLHF; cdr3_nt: TGTGCCAGCAGAGGGACGGACTATAATTCACCCCTCCACTTT
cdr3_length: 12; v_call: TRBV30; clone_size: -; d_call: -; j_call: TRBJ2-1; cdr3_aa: CAWSDTYNEQFF; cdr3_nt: TGTGCCTGGAGCGACACCTACAATGAGCAGTTCTTC
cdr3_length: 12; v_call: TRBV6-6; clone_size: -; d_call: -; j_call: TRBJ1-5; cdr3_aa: CASRVWNQPQHF; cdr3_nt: TGTGCCAGCAGGGTCTGGAATCAGCCCCAGCATTTT
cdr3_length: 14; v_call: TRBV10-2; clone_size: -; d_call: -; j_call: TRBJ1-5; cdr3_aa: CASSSQQPNQPQHF; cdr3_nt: TGCGCCAGCAGCAGTCAACAACCCAATCAGCCCCAGCATTTT
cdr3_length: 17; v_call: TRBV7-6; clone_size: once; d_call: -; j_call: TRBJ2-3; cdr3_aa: CASSLGSGRVGVNTQYF; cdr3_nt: TGTGCCAGCAGCTTAGGGTCGGGGCGGGTAGGGGTAAATACGCAGTATTTT
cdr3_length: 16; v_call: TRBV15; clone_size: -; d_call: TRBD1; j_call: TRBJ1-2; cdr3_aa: CATSSQGGKKNYGYTF; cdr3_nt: TGTGCCACCAGCAGTCAGGGGGGAAAAAAAAACTATGGCTACACCTTC
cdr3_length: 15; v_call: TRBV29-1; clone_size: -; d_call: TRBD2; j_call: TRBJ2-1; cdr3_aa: CSVEDTGGGNNEQFF; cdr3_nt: TGCAGCGTTGAAGATACCGGGGGGGGTAACAATGAGCAGTTCTTC
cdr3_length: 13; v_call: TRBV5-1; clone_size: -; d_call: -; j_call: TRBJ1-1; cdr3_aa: CASSLGGSTEAFF; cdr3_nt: TGCGCCAGCAGCCTAGGGGGGAGCACTGAAGCTTTCTTT
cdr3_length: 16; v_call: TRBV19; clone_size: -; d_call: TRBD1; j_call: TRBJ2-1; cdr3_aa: CASSASSGGPIDEQFF; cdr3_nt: TGTGCCAGTAGTGCGTCGTCAGGGGGCCCCATCGATGAGCAGTTCTTC
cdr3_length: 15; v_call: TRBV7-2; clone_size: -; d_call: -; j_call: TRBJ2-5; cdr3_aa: CASSFQGGQRETQYF; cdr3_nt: TGTGCCAGCAGCTTCCAGGGGGGGCAACGGGAGACCCAGTACTTC
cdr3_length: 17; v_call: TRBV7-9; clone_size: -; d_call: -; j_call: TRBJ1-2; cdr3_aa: CASSTLGGRAGRGGYTF; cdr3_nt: TGTGCCAGCAGCACCCTTGGGGGACGGGCAGGACGAGGGGGCTACACCTTC
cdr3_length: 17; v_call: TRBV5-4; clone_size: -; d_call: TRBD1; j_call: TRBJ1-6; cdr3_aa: CASSLVAGTGSNSPLHF; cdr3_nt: TGTGCCAGCAGCTTGGTAGCAGGGACAGGCAGCAATTCACCCCTCCACTTT
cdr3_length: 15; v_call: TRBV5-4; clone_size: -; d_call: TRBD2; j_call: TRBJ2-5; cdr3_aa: CASSLEAGGRETQYF; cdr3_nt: TGTGCCAGCAGCTTGGAAGCGGGGGGTCGGGAGACCCAGTACTTC
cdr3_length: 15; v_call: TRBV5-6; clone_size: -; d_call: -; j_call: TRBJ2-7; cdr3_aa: CASSLDSPGDYEQYF; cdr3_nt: TGTGCCAGCAGCTTGGATTCTCCAGGGGACTACGAGCAGTACTTC
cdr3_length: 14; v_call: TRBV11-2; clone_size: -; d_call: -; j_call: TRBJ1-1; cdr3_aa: CASSLVTSGTEAFF; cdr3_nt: TGTGCCAGCAGCTTAGTCACTTCGGGCACTGAAGCTTTCTTT
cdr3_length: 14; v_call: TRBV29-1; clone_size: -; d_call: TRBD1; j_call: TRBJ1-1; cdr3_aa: CSVGRTGVNTEAFF; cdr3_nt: TGCAGCGTTGGAAGAACAGGGGTGAACACTGAAGCTTTCTTT
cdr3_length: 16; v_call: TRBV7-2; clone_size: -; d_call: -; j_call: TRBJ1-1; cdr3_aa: CASSLEWWGVGTEAFF; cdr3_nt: TGTGCCAGCAGCTTAGAATGGTGGGGCGTCGGCACTGAAGCTTTCTTT
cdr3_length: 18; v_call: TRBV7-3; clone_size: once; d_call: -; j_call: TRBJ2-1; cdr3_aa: CASSPLSRTESSYNEQFF; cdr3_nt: TGTGCCAGCAGCCCCTTATCTCGAACAGAATCCTCCTACAATGAGCAGTTCTTC
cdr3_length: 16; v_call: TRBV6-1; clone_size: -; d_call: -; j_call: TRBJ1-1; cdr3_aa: CASSVMFLRRNTEAFF; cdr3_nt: TGTGCCAGCAGTGTAATGTTTTTACGGCGGAACACTGAAGCTTTCTTT
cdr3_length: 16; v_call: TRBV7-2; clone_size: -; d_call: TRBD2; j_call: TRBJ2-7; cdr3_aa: CASSLIPGTSGYEQYF; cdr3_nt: TGTGCCAGCAGCTTAATCCCCGGGACTAGCGGGTACGAGCAGTACTTC